These 17 T cell receptor beta chains were sequenced from one sample in a study of T cells in tumors after PD-1 blockade. Clones were read by immunoSEQ multiplex PCR, and TCRdb kept only the in-frame ones, dropping some. The profile covers just under 65,000 clones, with 74% appearing a single time and approximately 4.8% taken by the ten largest. This specimen consisted of PBMCs, obtained after anti-PD-1 treatment. The origin of the receptors is a human donor with basal cell carcinoma.

The chain combines TRBV12-3 or TRBV12-4 with TRBJ1-3; the D gene is possibly TRBD1 (5 bases). With 8 bases removed from V and 2 bases from J, the gap between germline ends came to 10 bases. This CDR3 has 13 residues. In DNA, the CDR3 is TGTGCCAGCCGAGGGGCTGCTGGAAACACCATATATTTT. Encoded protein: CASRGAAGNTIYF.

The rearrangement links TRBV19 to TRBJ2-5; D possibly corresponds to TRBD2 (5 bases). This CDR3 is built from 14 residues. With 6 bases removed from V and 3 bases from J, the gap between germline ends came to 14 bases. CDR1 is LNHDA and CDR2 is SQIVND in the germline V gene (reference sequence). CDR3 coding DNA: TGTGCCAGTAGGATCGGGGTTTCCGAAGAGACCCAGTACTTC. As protein: CASRIGVSEETQYF.

This chain joins TRBV3-1 (or the pseudogene TRBV3-2) and TRBJ2-3; D is unresolved. The CDR3 spans 15 residues. Trimming shortened V by 2 bases and J by 4 bases, and 13 bases separated the two germline ends. Germline CDR1 and CDR2: LGHDT and YNNKEL (reference sequence). The CDR3 reads CASSQMGTGADTQYF. The DNA for the CDR3 is TGTGCCAGCAGCCAAATGGGAACTGGGGCAGATACGCAGTATTTT.

The V gene is TRBV6-5, the J gene TRBJ2-3; D may match TRBD1 or TRBD2 (5 bases each). The CDR3 is 12 amino acids. Trimming removed 5 bases at V and 5 bases at J, with 8 bases between. Looked up from germline, CDR1 is MNHEY and CDR2 is SVGAGI. The CDR3 coding sequence is TGTGCCAGCAGTCGGGACGGAGATACGCAGTATTTT. This codes for CASSRDGDTQYF.

This clone qualifies as medium-sized (0.01 to 0.1%). The chain carries TRBV19 and TRBJ1-2; perhaps TRBD1 as D (5 bases). Germline V lookup: CDR1 LNHDA, CDR2 SQIVND (reference sequence). The CDR3 sequence is 15 residues long. Trimming shortened V by 6 bases and J by 0 bases, and 14 bases separated the two germline ends. Here the CDR3 reads CASSPTGGSNYGYTF. The CDR3, as DNA: TGTGCCAGTAGCCCCACCGGGGGGTCTAACTATGGCTACACCTTC. Filled out from reference TRBV19 and TRBJ1-2, the complete variable domain reads DGGITQSPKYLFRKEGQNVTLSCEQNLNHDAMYWYRQDPGQGLRLIYYSQIVNDFQKGDIAEGYSVSREKKESFPLTVTSAQKNPTAFYLCASSPTGGSNYGYTFGSGTRLTVV.

This sequence joins TRBV19 and TRBJ1-2; 8 positions agree with TRBD1. The V gene's germline CDR1 is LNHDA and CDR2 SQIVND (reference sequence). V shed 7 bases and J 5 bases; nucleotides not matched to a gene: 6. The CDR3 sequence is 13 residues long. The CDR3 spells CASIRTGQYGYTF. For the CDR3, the DNA is TGTGCCAGTATCCGGACAGGGCAATATGGCTACACCTTC.

The gene calls are TRBV7-2 and TRBJ1-5, with a possible D match to TRBD1 (5 bases). CDR1 is SGHTA and CDR2 is FQGNSA in the germline V gene. Trimming removed 4 bases at V and 3 bases at J, with 16 bases between. The CDR3 loop spans 16 amino acids. The CDR3 here is CASSSWGQGNNQPQHF. The CDR3 nucleotides are TGTGCCAGCAGCTCCTGGGGTCAGGGTAACAATCAGCCCCAGCATTTT.

J is TRBJ2-1 and V is TRBV20-1; D is ambiguous. There are 10 residues in the CDR3. Germline V gene sequence: CDR1 DFQATT, CDR2 SNEGSKA (reference sequence). V was pared by 5 bases and J by 4 bases, with 3 bases between. CDR3 in DNA: TGCAGTGCTCCATACAATGAGCAGTTCTTC. The encoded protein is CSAPYNEQFF.

J is TRBJ2-2 and V is TRBV19, with D perhaps given as TRBD1 or TRBD2 (5 bases each). The germline gives CDR1 LNHDA, CDR2 SQIVND (reference sequence). The CDR3 runs to 14 residues. Trimming stripped 7 bases from V and 2 bases from J, with 11 bases between. The CDR3 region is CASMWDLNTGELFF. The CDR3, as DNA: TGTGCCAGTATGTGGGACCTAAACACCGGGGAGCTGTTTTTT.

The chain has TRBV13 and TRBJ2-5, with D hard to call. In germline, CDR1 is PRHDT, CDR2 FYEKMQ (reference sequence). V was pared by 0 bases and J by 5 bases, with 7 bases between. This CDR3 contains 13 residues. The CDR3 nucleotides read TGTGCCAGCAGCTTAGGGGGTCTGGAGACCCAGTACTTC. It encodes CASSLGGLETQYF. Full variable domain (rest looked up from reference TRBV13 and TRBJ2-5): AAGVIQSPRHLIKEKRETATLKCYPIPRHDTVYWYQQGPGQDPQFLISFYEKMQSDKGSIPDRFSAQQFSDYHSELNMSSLELGDSALYFCASSLGGLETQYFGPGTRLLVL.

This clone was seen only once. The chain joins TRBV7-2 to TRBJ2-7; D not resolved. Germline V lookup: CDR1 SGHTA, CDR2 FQGNSA. V dropped 3 bases and J dropped 3 bases, with 9 bases sitting between them. The CDR3 spans 13 residues. The CDR3 loop is CASSFIGFYEQYF. The CDR3 DNA follows: TGTGCCAGCAGCTTTATAGGGTTCTACGAGCAGTACTTC.

V usage is TRBV6-5 and J usage is TRBJ2-3; unclear D gene. The germline gives CDR1 MNHEY, CDR2 SVGAGI. The CDR3 runs to 15 residues. V shed 6 bases and J shed 2 bases, with 15 bases lying between them. The CDR3 sequence: CASRVSGGYTDTQYF. In nucleotides, the CDR3 is TGTGCCAGCAGGGTTTCGGGCGGATACACAGATACGCAGTATTTT.

The chain links TRBV6-5 to TRBJ2-3; D may be TRBD1 or TRBD2 (5 bases each). From germline, CDR1 is MNHEY and CDR2 SVGAGI. Between the trimmed V and J ends, which lost 6 bases and 0 bases, there was a span of 13 bases. The length of the CDR3 is 15 residues. This CDR3 reads CASSPVGDSTDTQYF. The DNA for the CDR3 is TGTGCCAGCAGCCCCGTCGGGGACAGCACAGATACGCAGTATTTT.

The V call is TRBV5-1, the J call TRBJ2-5; 11 bases are shared with TRBD2. The germline gives CDR1 SGHRS, CDR2 YFSETQ. CDR3 size: 16 residues. J lost 2 bases, V lost 2 bases, and 5 bases had no gene match. The CDR3 loop reads CASSLQPSGGQETQYF. In nucleotides, the CDR3 is TGCGCCAGCAGCTTACAACCTAGCGGGGGGCAAGAGACCCAGTACTTC.

J is TRBJ2-5 and V is TRBV4-2; D possibly matches TRBD1 or TRBD2 (5 bases each). V was clipped by 1 base and J by 3 bases, with 12 bases between them. This CDR3 is built from 15 residues. Germline V lookup: CDR1 LGHNA, CDR2 YNFKEQ. This CDR3 is CASSQGDVGEETQYF. The CDR3 coding sequence is TGTGCCAGCAGCCAAGGGGACGTAGGCGAAGAGACCCAGTACTTC.

This rearrangement joins TRBV6-6 to TRBJ1-1; D unclear. Looked up from germline, CDR1 is MNHNY and CDR2 is SVGAGI (reference sequence). This CDR3 comprises 13 residues. The ends were cut back, 7 bases at V and 1 base at J, with 10 bases in the middle. CDR3 amino acids: CASNLDGNTEAFF. Here the CDR3 DNA reads TGTGCCAGCAATTTGGACGGGAACACTGAAGCTTTCTTT.

J is TRBJ2-3 and V is TRBV4-1; 7 bases match TRBD1. The CDR3 is made up of 14 amino acids. The V and J ends lost 5 bases and 2 bases, in that order; junction bases with no gene match: 4. Germline lookup yields CDR1 MGHRA and CDR2 YSYEKL. This chain's CDR3 is CASSWDSATDTQYF. The CDR3, as DNA: TGCGCCAGCAGCTGGGACAGCGCCACAGATACGCAGTATTTT.